Below, 20 T cell receptor beta chains from the same sample are listed, as sequenced in a study of OX40 agonist ivuxolimab in advanced cancers. Profiling relied on immunoSEQ multiplex PCR, and the TCRdb table lists in-frame clones only, not all of them. The sample shows about 84,000 clones, 94% of them seen only once. The sample here was CD4+ or CD8+ T cells sorted from blood, taken in a trial of the OX40 agonist ivuxolimab. The receptors here all came from an adult with an advanced solid tumor such as melanoma, head and neck, liver or kidney cancer.

V is TRBV21-1 and J is TRBJ1-1; the table's D call of TRBD1 was not tested on the DNA. TRBV21-1 is flagged as a pseudogene. This CDR3 comprises 13 residues. The CDR3 nucleotides read TGTGCCAGCCCCGGGACATGGAACACTGAAGCTTTCTTT. Protein: CASPGTWNTEAFF.

The chain recombines TRBV4-3 with TRBJ2-3, with 7 bases that match TRBD1. The junction had 4 bases not matched to a gene; V was cut back by 3 bases and J by 1 base. The germline CDR1 and CDR2 sequences are LGHNA and YSLEER. The CDR3 runs 15 residues. CDR3 sequence: CASSQTGLGTDTQYF. The CDR3 DNA reads TGCGCCAGCAGCCAGACAGGGCTTGGCACAGATACGCAGTATTTT.

This sequence joins TRBV4-3 and TRBJ2-4, with 8 bases identical to TRBD2. Germline CDR1 LGHNA, CDR2 YSLEER. After removal of 0 bases from V and 4 bases from J, the junction contained 5 bases not matched to a gene. This CDR3 region has 16 residues. The CDR3 protein is CASSQDRGGSKNIQYF. DNA of the CDR3: TGCGCCAGCAGCCAAGATCGGGGGGGCTCAAAAAACATTCAGTACTTC.

The chain employs TRBV2 and TRBJ1-1, with D unresolved. V gave up 1 base and J gave up 2 bases, with 8 bases separating them. Per the germline V gene, CDR1 is SNHLY and CDR2 is FYNNEI. The CDR3 covers 14 residues. The CDR3 DNA follows: TGTGCCAGCAGTGAAGTGGTGGACAACACTGAAGCTTTCTTT. Residues: CASSEVVDNTEAFF.

DNA for the CDR3: TGTGCCAGCAGCTCTCGGGTGGGCTCCTACAATGAGCAGTTCTTC. Residues: CASSSRVGSYNEQFF. The rearrangement uses TRBV13 and TRBJ2-1; D is uncertain. The V gene lost 4 bases and the J gene lost 0 bases, with 10 bases spanning the gap. Looked up from germline, CDR1 is PRHDT and CDR2 is FYEKMQ (reference sequence). The CDR3 loop spans 15 amino acids.

The V gene is TRBV5-6, the J gene TRBJ1-2; 12 positions agree with TRBD1. The CDR3 totals 17 residues. CDR1 and CDR2 (germline): SGHDT, YYEEEE. V was pared by 2 bases and J by 0 bases, with 5 bases of the junction left unmatched. In DNA, the CDR3 is TGTGCCAGCAGCTTCGGGACAGGGGGCGCGTCTAACTATGGCTACACCTTC. Its protein is CASSFGTGGASNYGYTF.

V is TRBV9 and J is TRBJ2-7; D is possibly TRBD1 (6 bases). Germline assignment: CDR1 SGDLS and CDR2 YYNGEE. The CDR3 has 15 residues. The germline V and J ends were trimmed by 0 bases and 2 bases, with 12 bases remaining between them. The CDR3 here is CASSVALGATYEQYF. CDR3 in DNA: TGTGCCAGCAGCGTAGCTCTGGGGGCCACCTACGAGCAGTACTTC.

The CDR3 spells CASSLAQGYYEQYF. The CDR3 nucleotides are TGTGCCAGCAGCTTGGCCCAGGGTTACTACGAGCAGTACTTC. The rearrangement links TRBV11-2 to TRBJ2-7, with D possibly TRBD1 on 5 matching bases. Trimming left V 3 bases short and J 3 bases short, with 12 bases between. Germline V gene data show CDR1 as SGHAT and CDR2 as FQNNGV. CDR3 length: 14 amino acids.

The rearrangement uses TRBV7-9 and TRBJ2-7; D is unclear. Trimming shortened V by 1 base and J by 1 base, and 2 bases separated the two germline ends. The CDR3 spans 12 residues. The germline V gene encodes CDR1 SEHNR and CDR2 FQNEAQ (reference sequence). As DNA, the CDR3 is TGTGCCAGCAGCTTAGTTTCCTACGAGCAGTACTTC. As protein: CASSLVSYEQYF.

V gene TRBV10-3 combines with J gene TRBJ2-7; no clear D. The CDR3 consists of 12 residues. CDR1 and CDR2 (germline): ENHRY, SYGVKD. Trimming left V 6 bases short and J 0 bases short, with 6 bases between. CDR3 nucleotide sequence: TGTGCCATCAGGGATAGCTCCTACGAGCAGTACTTC. This sequence encodes CAIRDSSYEQYF.

The chain links TRBV29-1 to TRBJ1-2, with D uncertain. Germline V gene sequence: CDR1 SQVTM, CDR2 ANQGSEA. The germline V and J ends were trimmed by 2 bases and 5 bases, with 18 bases remaining between them. The CDR3 contains 15 residues. CDR3 sequence: CSVEKSTVTMYGYTF. CDR3 DNA: TGCAGCGTTGAAAAGTCGACCGTTACGATGTATGGCTACACCTTC. Full variable domain (rest looked up from reference TRBV29-1 and TRBJ1-2): SAVISQKPSRDICQRGTSLTIQCQVDSQVTMMFWYRQQPGQSLTLIATANQGSEATYESGFVIDKFPISRPNLTFSTLTVSNMSPEDSSIYLCSVEKSTVTMYGYTFGSGTRLTVV.

About this clone: One junction end does not reproduce the germline sequence, and a read error may be involved. The chain employs TRBV7-7 and TRBJ2-5; 13 nucleotides line up with TRBD2. The CDR3 is 15 residues long. Germline CDR1 SSHAT, CDR2 FNYEAQ (reference sequence). The CDR3 sequence: CASSLGLAGEETQYF. In DNA form, the CDR3 reads TGTGCTAGCAGCTTAGGACTAGCGGGAGAAGAGACCCAGTACTTC.

This chain joins TRBV4-2 and TRBJ1-4, with unresolved D. V shed 1 base and J shed 8 bases, with 8 bases lying between them. This CDR3 region has 13 residues. Germline CDR1 and CDR2: LGHNA and YNFKEQ. DNA of the CDR3: TGTGCCAGCAGCCAAGTCGATAGGGAAAAACTGTTTTTT. Translating gives CASSQVDREKLFF.

The chain is built from TRBV4-3 and TRBJ2-3; TRBD2 matches 12 bases. V trimming: 0 bases; J trimming: 0 bases; junction bases outside the gene matches: 13. Germline V CDR1 and CDR2: LGHNA, YSLEER. This CDR3 contains 21 residues. The CDR3 protein is CASSQDLRLAGVIASTDTQYF. In DNA, the CDR3 is TGCGCCAGCAGCCAAGATCTAAGACTAGCGGGAGTGATCGCTAGCACAGATACGCAGTATTTT.

The sample holds one count of this clone. This chain uses TRBV11-2 with TRBJ1-1; D gene unclear. Germline assignment: CDR1 SGHAT and CDR2 FQNNGV. With 0 bases removed from V and 1 base from J, the gap between germline ends came to 9 bases. This CDR3 region has 15 residues. CDR3 loop: CASSLDTYRNTEAFF. The CDR3, as DNA: TGTGCCAGCAGCTTAGATACATATAGGAACACTGAAGCTTTCTTT.

The chain uses TRBV14 and TRBJ2-3, with 7 bases matching TRBD1. The CDR3 spans 15 residues. V was clipped by 2 bases and J by 5 bases; unmatched bases: 7. Germline CDR1 is SGHDN and CDR2 is FVKESK. The CDR3 reads CASSQRWTGGDTQYF. The CDR3 DNA is TGTGCCAGCAGCCAAAGATGGACAGGAGGAGATACGCAGTATTTT.

The rearrangement uses TRBV23-1 and TRBJ1-3, with D unclear. TRBV23-1 is sorted into the ORF group, with uncertain function. CDR3 length: 19 amino acids. Trimming left V 0 bases short and J 0 bases short, with 18 bases between. The CDR3 reads CASSQSLPEVASSGNTIYF. Written as DNA, the CDR3 is TGCGCCAGCAGTCAATCGTTACCGGAGGTCGCCAGCTCTGGAAACACCATATATTTT.

In this sample, this clone turned up once. The chain carries TRBV19 and TRBJ2-2, with a tentative D call TRBD2 (6 bases). Per germline, CDR1 LNHDA and CDR2 SQIVND (reference sequence). The V gene lost 5 bases and the J gene lost 6 bases, with 13 bases spanning the gap. This CDR3 has 14 amino acids. The CDR3 DNA reads TGTGCCAGTAGTTGGTCGGAGCGGGCCGGGGAGCTGTTTTTT. Encoded protein: CASSWSERAGELFF.

In this sample, this clone turned up once. This rearrangement joins TRBV7-9 to TRBJ2-7, with 12 bases aligning to TRBD2. The germline CDR1 and CDR2 sequences are SEHNR and FQNEAQ (reference sequence). V trimming: 5 bases; J trimming: 4 bases; junction bases outside the gene matches: 6. The CDR3 is 15 residues long. As DNA, the CDR3 is TGTGCCAGCAGCAGCCGGACTAGCGGGATTTACGAGCAGTACTTC. Its translation: CASSSRTSGIYEQYF.

V gene TRBV5-6 combines with J gene TRBJ2-1, with TRBD1 matching 7 bases. The CDR3 consists of 13 residues. Germline V gives CDR1 SGHDT, CDR2 YYEEEE. V lost 6 bases, J lost 2 bases, and 2 bases stayed unmatched. CDR3 sequence (DNA): TGTGCCAGCAACAGGGGTGCCTACAATGAGCAGTTCTTC. Translated, it gives CASNRGAYNEQFF.